The 5 T cell receptor beta chains below all came from one sample that was sequenced in a study of T-cell reconstitution after alpha-beta-depleted transplantation in children. Unique molecular identifiers were incorporated during preparation of the TCRbeta library. In TCRdb, the PCR reads were re-called with MiXCR into one record per CDR3 protein. The sample lists more than 200,000 distinct CDR3 sequences; over 20% were seen once. Sample: PBMCs, taken before TCRalphabeta/CD19-depleted stem cell transplant. The receptors come from a girl under 10 years old with Fanconi anemia, due to receive a stem cell transplant.

The V call is TRBV29-1, the J call TRBJ2-7; 7 bases agree with TRBD2. The V gene's germline CDR1 is SQVTM and CDR2 ANQGSEA. Losses at the gene ends were 3 bases for V and 3 bases for J; bases not matched to a gene: 5. The CDR3 loop spans 13 amino acids. The chain's CDR3 is CSVDEGGSYEQYF. CDR3 DNA sequence: TGCAGCGTTGATGAGGGCGGGAGCTACGAGCAGTACTTC.

The chain has TRBV6-5 and TRBJ2-3, with D unclear. Germline loops: CDR1 MNHEY, CDR2 SVGAGI. Trimming stripped 2 bases from V and 2 bases from J, with 5 bases between. The CDR3 runs 13 residues. The CDR3 sequence: CASSYAYTDTQYF. CDR3 DNA: TGTGCCAGCAGTTACGCTTACACAGATACGCAGTATTTT.

This clonotype was recorded at least ten times. The genes are TRBV10-3 and TRBJ2-7, with D perhaps matching TRBD1 (6 bases). V lost 3 bases and J lost 0, with 12 bases in between. Germline values: CDR1 ENHRY, CDR2 SYGVKD. The CDR3 consists of 15 residues. CDR3 DNA sequence: TGTGCCATCAGTGACCTCGGGACAAACTCCTACGAGCAGTACTTC. It codes for CAISDLGTNSYEQYF.

This chain joins TRBV28 and TRBJ2-3, with no clear D. CDR3 length: 16 amino acids. With 2 bases removed from V and 4 bases from J, the gap between germline ends came to 16 bases. The V gene's germline CDR1 is MDHEN and CDR2 SYDVKM. CDR3 in DNA: TGTGCCAGCAGTTTAATATCGGGTTATATCCCAGATACGCAGTATTTT. It codes for CASSLISGYIPDTQYF.

This clonotype was recorded a few times. The chain uses TRBV7-2 and TRBJ2-1, with a tentative D call TRBD2 (6 bases). This CDR3 spans 13 amino acids. V gave up 2 bases and J gave up 6 bases, with 8 bases separating them. Germline CDR1 SGHTA, CDR2 FQGNSA. The CDR3 DNA follows: TGTGCCAGCAGCTTACTAGCGTTCAATGAGCAGTTCTTC. It translates to CASSLLAFNEQFF.